A single sample gave rise to the 27 T cell receptor beta chains below, sequenced in a study of cytomegalovirus exposure and HLA in healthy donors. PCR amplification relied on 60 Vbeta primers (plus 13 Jbeta primers). The table came from immunoSEQ multiplex PCR; TCRdb's copy has only in-frame clones and leaves some out. The sample includes tens of thousands of clones. Sequencing was performed on PBMCs. All receptors come from a young woman in good health and CMV-seronegative.

The chain uses TRBV15 and TRBJ2-7, with D tentatively TRBD1 (6 bases). CDR3 length: 15 amino acids. V lost 3 bases and J 2 bases, leaving 14 bases between the germline ends. Germline V lookup: CDR1 LNHNV, CDR2 YYDKDF (reference sequence). The CDR3 DNA reads as TGTGCCACCAGCAGTCCGGGACACTCGACCTACGAGCAGTACTTC. Translation gives CATSSPGHSTYEQYF.

The V gene is TRBV7-3, the J gene TRBJ2-7; TRBD2 aligns across 9 bases. This CDR3 has 15 amino acids. With V trimmed by 2 bases and J by 2 bases, 4 bases remained unmatched. Germline assignment: CDR1 SGHTA and CDR2 FQGTGA. The CDR3 region is CASSLEAGGPYEQYF. For the CDR3, the DNA is TGTGCCAGCAGCTTAGAAGCGGGAGGTCCCTACGAGCAGTACTTC.

This chain links TRBV4-1 with TRBJ2-7; TRBD1 matches 10 bases. CDR1 MGHRA and CDR2 YSYEKL come from the germline V gene. The J segment lost 3 bases and the V segment lost 3 bases, leaving 8 bases of the junction unmatched. The CDR3 runs 16 residues. The CDR3 nucleotides read TGCGCCAGCAGCCAGGCGACAGGGGGCCCCCGCTACGAGCAGTACTTC. Translating gives CASSQATGGPRYEQYF.

The rearrangement links TRBV12-5 to TRBJ1-2; D is unresolved. Germline V gene data show CDR1 as LGHNT and CDR2 as FRNRAP. CDR3 size: 15 residues. V lost 1 base to trimming and J lost 6 bases, with 15 bases between them. CDR3 sequence reads: CASGLDLGYVDGYTF. The DNA of the CDR3 is TGTGCTAGTGGTTTGGACCTAGGTTATGTGGATGGCTACACCTTC.

Turning to this clone: Compared with germline, one end of the junction differs, possibly owing to a read error. For the CDR3, the DNA is TGTGCCGGGAGTGTACAGAGACAGATGAACACTGAAGCTTTCTTT. Its translation: CAGSVQRQMNTEAFF. The V call is TRBV30, the J call TRBJ1-1; D is perhaps TRBD1 (5 bases). Germline lookup yields CDR1 GTSNPN and CDR2 SVGIG (reference sequence). The CDR3 is made up of 15 amino acids.

The rearrangement links TRBV7-8 to TRBJ2-1; 7 bases match TRBD2. Germline-derived CDR1 and CDR2 are SGHVS and FQNEAQ. With V trimmed by 6 bases and J by 6 bases, 8 bases remained unmatched. This CDR3 contains 14 residues. CDR3: CASSSGGSINEQFF. CDR3 in DNA: TGTGCCAGCAGTTCGGGGGGTTCTATCAATGAGCAGTTCTTC.

CDR3 sequence (DNA): TGTGCCAGCAGCGAAGGGGACTGGAGGAACTATGGCTACACCTTC. It encodes CASSEGDWRNYGYTF. This rearrangement joins TRBV7-9 to TRBJ1-2, with a weak D call TRBD1 (5 bases). The CDR3 has 15 residues. CDR1 SEHNR and CDR2 FQNEAQ come from the germline V gene (reference sequence). V lost 5 bases to trimming and J lost 2 bases, with 15 bases between them.

V is TRBV19 and J is TRBJ2-3; a weak D match, TRBD2 (5 bases). Looked up from germline, CDR1 is LNHDA and CDR2 is SQIVND (reference sequence). Trimming shortened V by 1 base and J by 4 bases, and 15 bases separated the two germline ends. The CDR3 is 16 amino acids. The CDR3 sequence: CASSIVGGSSADTQYF. DNA of the CDR3: TGTGCCAGTAGTATAGTGGGTGGGAGTAGCGCAGATACGCAGTATTTT.

The rearrangement links TRBV7-9 to TRBJ2-1; a weak D match, TRBD1 (7 bases). Germline-derived CDR1 and CDR2 are SEHNR and FQNEAQ (reference sequence). The V end was cut by 6 bases, the J end by 4 bases, with 19 bases between. There are 16 residues in the CDR3. This CDR3 is CASSFAGGLSYNEQFF. DNA of the CDR3: TGTGCCAGCAGTTTCGCAGGGGGGCTGTCATACAATGAGCAGTTCTTC. Looking up the rest from reference TRBV7-9 and TRBJ2-1 gives the full variable domain: DTGVSQNPRHKITKRGQNVTFRCDPISEHNRLYWYRQTLGQGPEFLTYFQNEAQLEKSRLLSDRFSAERPKGSFSTLEIQRTEQGDSAMYLCASSFAGGLSYNEQFFGPGTRLTVL.

The chain couples TRBV18 to TRBJ1-5, with TRBD1 identical over 8 bases. J lost 4 bases, V lost 2 bases, and 7 bases had no gene match. The CDR3 is 16 amino acids. In germline, CDR1 is KGHSH, CDR2 LQKENI. CDR3 sequence (DNA): TGTGCCAGCTCACCAAGGACAGGGACCCATAATCAGCCCCAGCATTTT. Encoded protein: CASSPRTGTHNQPQHF. Combining the CDR3 with reference TRBV18 and TRBJ1-5 gives the whole variable domain NAGVMQNPRHLVRRRGQEARLRCSPMKGHSHVYWYRQLPEEGLKFMVYLQKENIIDESGMPKERFSAEFPKEGPSILRIQQVVRGDSAAYFCASSPRTGTHNQPQHFGDGTRLSIL.

V gene TRBV4-2 combines with J gene TRBJ1-1; D is possibly TRBD1 (5 bases). V lost 3 bases and J lost 0, with 8 bases in between. The CDR3 extends over 14 amino acids. The germline V gene encodes CDR1 LGHNA and CDR2 YNFKEQ. This CDR3 is CASSHDSLNTEAFF. CDR3 coding DNA: TGTGCCAGCAGCCACGACAGCCTGAACACTGAAGCTTTCTTT.

As concerns this clone: The junction differs from germline at one of its ends, possibly a read error. The rearrangement uses TRBV9 and TRBJ2-1; TRBD1 is a possible D gene (6 bases). The germline V gene encodes CDR1 SGDLS and CDR2 YYNGEE. The CDR3 is made up of 16 amino acids. In nucleotides, the CDR3 is TGTGCCAGCACCGTAACGGGGACACTCTCCGACAATGAGCAGTTCTTC. It codes for CASTVTGTLSDNEQFF.

The chain recombines TRBV5-1 with TRBJ1-1; maybe TRBD1 (5 bases). This CDR3 has 15 amino acids. V gave up 0 bases and J gave up 4 bases, with 13 bases separating them. The germline V gene encodes CDR1 SGHRS and CDR2 YFSETQ. The CDR3 loop is CASSLEVGGGTEAFF. In DNA form, the CDR3 reads TGCGCCAGCAGCTTGGAGGTCGGGGGAGGCACTGAAGCTTTCTTT.

The chain joins TRBV5-1 to TRBJ2-1, with unresolved D. The V end was cut by 0 bases, the J end by 2 bases, with 6 bases between. In germline, CDR1 is SGHRS, CDR2 YFSETQ. This CDR3 comprises 14 residues. DNA of the CDR3: TGCGCCAGCAGCTTGGTAGTACCCTACAATGAGCAGTTCTTC. Its protein product is CASSLVVPYNEQFF.

This rearrangement joins TRBV7-8 to TRBJ2-3; 16 positions match TRBD2. This CDR3 is 16 amino acids long. Germline V lookup: CDR1 SGHVS, CDR2 FQNEAQ. After removal of 5 bases from V and 6 bases from J, the junction contained 5 bases not matched to a gene. CDR3 amino acids: CASSEGLAGGRDTQYF. The CDR3 DNA sequence: TGTGCCAGCAGCGAGGGACTAGCGGGGGGGCGGGATACGCAGTATTTT. The full variable domain, its missing parts supplied by reference TRBV7-8 and TRBJ2-3, is GAGVSQSPRYKVAKRGQDVALRCDPISGHVSLFWYQQALGQGPEFLTYFQNEAQLDKSGLPSDRFFAERPEGSVSTLKIQRTQQEDSAVYLCASSEGLAGGRDTQYFGPGTRLTVL.

This chain links TRBV5-1 with TRBJ1-1; TRBD1 might be the D (5 bases). The V gene lost 5 bases and the J gene lost 3 bases, with 17 bases spanning the gap. This CDR3 has 15 residues. CDR1 and CDR2 (germline): SGHRS, YFSETQ. The CDR3 protein is CASSLTQVVDTEAFF. For the CDR3, the DNA is TGCGCCAGCAGTCTTACACAGGTGGTTGACACTGAAGCTTTCTTT.

The chain couples TRBV2 to TRBJ1-1; D unresolved. CDR1 SNHLY and CDR2 FYNNEI come from the germline V gene. The CDR3 totals 13 residues. Trimming left V 8 bases short and J 1 base short, with 11 bases between. As DNA, the CDR3 is TGTGCCAGCCGCACGGAGCAGAACACTGAAGCTTTCTTT. Translation: CASRTEQNTEAFF.

The V gene is TRBV18, the J gene TRBJ1-2, with D perhaps TRBD1 (5 bases). The CDR3 has 14 residues. The germline V gene encodes CDR1 KGHSH and CDR2 LQKENI. The V end was cut by 4 bases, the J end by 1 base, with 10 bases between. The CDR3 nucleotides read TGTGCCAGCTCACGTGGACACTTTAACTATGGCTACACCTTC. Its protein product is CASSRGHFNYGYTF.

The genes are TRBV7-9 and TRBJ2-7; TRBD1 matches at 9 bases. The V segment lost 8 bases and the J segment 1 base; nucleotides outside the gene matches: 6. This CDR3 has 14 residues. Per germline, CDR1 SEHNR and CDR2 FQNEAQ (reference sequence). The CDR3, as DNA: TGTGCCAGCCGCCGGGGACAGGGTTCCTACGAGCAGTACTTC. This gives the protein CASRRGQGSYEQYF.

The J gene is TRBJ1-4, the V gene TRBV7-9; no clear D. This CDR3 is 14 amino acids long. The V gene lost 1 base and the J gene lost 3 bases, with 6 bases spanning the gap. Germline CDR1 is SEHNR and CDR2 is FQNEAQ (reference sequence). The CDR3 here is CASSLGASNEKLFF. The CDR3 region has the DNA TGTGCCAGCAGCTTAGGGGCTTCTAATGAAAAACTGTTTTTT.

The chain combines TRBV5-1 with TRBJ2-2; perhaps TRBD1 as D (6 bases). Trimming pared 2 bases from V and 1 base from J, leaving 9 bases between. The germline gives CDR1 SGHRS, CDR2 YFSETQ. The CDR3 loop spans 15 amino acids. CDR3 nucleotides: TGCGCCAGCAGCTTTTCGACAGGGAACACCGGGGAGCTGTTTTTT. Amino acids: CASSFSTGNTGELFF.

This sequence joins TRBV7-9 and TRBJ1-4; TRBD1 matches at 12 bases. After removal of 5 bases from V and 8 bases from J, the junction contained 15 bases not matched to a gene. The CDR3 has 18 residues. CDR1 and CDR2 (germline): SEHNR, FQNEAQ (reference sequence). CDR3 in amino acids: CASSTPGTGGVWGEKLFF. The CDR3 DNA is TGTGCCAGCAGCACCCCCGGGACAGGGGGCGTTTGGGGAGAAAAACTGTTTTTT.

The V and J genes are TRBV7-8 and TRBJ1-1; TRBD1 matches 8 bases. The CDR3 totals 21 residues. Germline CDR1 reads SGHVS; CDR2 reads FQNEAQ. The ends lost 5 bases at V and 0 bases at J; junction bases unmatched: 23. The CDR3 spells CASSPLRLDRDKLKMNTEAFF. Here the CDR3 DNA reads TGTGCCAGCAGCCCATTGAGGCTGGACAGGGACAAACTTAAAATGAACACTGAAGCTTTCTTT.

This chain links TRBV5-4 with TRBJ1-4; D is ambiguous. The CDR3 spans 14 residues. CDR1 and CDR2 from the germline V gene are SGHNT and YYREEE (reference sequence). V dropped 1 base and J dropped 8 bases, with 12 bases sitting between them. Here the CDR3 reads CASSLKAGGEKLFF. CDR3 bases: TGTGCCAGCAGCTTGAAAGCGGGAGGGGAAAAACTGTTTTTT.

CDR3 sequence reads: CASSQEGGGSFYNEQFF. CDR3 bases: TGTGCCAGCAGCCAAGAGGGGGGCGGGAGCTTCTACAATGAGCAGTTCTTC. The chain joins TRBV4-2 to TRBJ2-1, with TRBD2 as a possible D gene (7 bases). CDR3 length: 17 residues. Germline loops: CDR1 LGHNA, CDR2 YNFKEQ. V lost 0 bases, J lost 3 bases, and 15 bases lay in between.

The V and J genes are TRBV28 and TRBJ1-1; 7 bases line up with TRBD1. The CDR3 is 15 amino acids. Germline assignment: CDR1 MDHEN and CDR2 SYDVKM. With V trimmed by 4 bases and J by 1 base, 6 bases remained unmatched. The CDR3 loop is CASSSLDRENTEAFF. CDR3 nucleotides: TGTGCCAGCAGTTCCCTCGACAGGGAGAACACTGAAGCTTTCTTT.

The rearrangement uses TRBV29-1 and TRBJ2-4; 9 positions agree with TRBD2. The CDR3 runs to 14 residues. V was clipped by 6 bases and J by 1 base; unmatched bases: 4. Per germline, CDR1 SQVTM and CDR2 ANQGSEA. CDR3 sequence reads: CSVWRGGAKNIQYF. The CDR3 nucleotides read TGCAGCGTGTGGCGGGGGGGGGCCAAAAACATTCAGTACTTC.